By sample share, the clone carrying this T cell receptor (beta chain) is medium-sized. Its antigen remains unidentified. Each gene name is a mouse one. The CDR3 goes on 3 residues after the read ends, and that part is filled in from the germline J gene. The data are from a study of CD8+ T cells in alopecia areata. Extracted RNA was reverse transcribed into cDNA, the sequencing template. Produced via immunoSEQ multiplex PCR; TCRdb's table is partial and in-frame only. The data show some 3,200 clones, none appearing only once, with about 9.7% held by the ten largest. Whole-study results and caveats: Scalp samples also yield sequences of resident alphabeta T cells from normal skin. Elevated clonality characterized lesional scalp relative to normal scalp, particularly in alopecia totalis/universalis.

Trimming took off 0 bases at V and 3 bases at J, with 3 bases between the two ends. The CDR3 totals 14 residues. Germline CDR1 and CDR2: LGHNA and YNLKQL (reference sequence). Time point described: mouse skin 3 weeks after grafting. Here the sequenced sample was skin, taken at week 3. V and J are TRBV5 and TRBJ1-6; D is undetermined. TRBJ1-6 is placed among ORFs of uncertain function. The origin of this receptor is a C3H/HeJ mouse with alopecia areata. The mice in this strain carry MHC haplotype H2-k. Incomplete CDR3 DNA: TGTGCCAGCAGCCAAGACAGCTATAATTCGCCC. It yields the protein CASSQDSYNSP. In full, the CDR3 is CASSQDSYNSPLYF.